The rows below give T cell receptor beta chains drawn from one sample of a study of CD8+ T cells in alopecia areata. Measured with immunoSEQ multiplex PCR; TCRdb has only the in-frame clones, and not every one. Of 70,000 to 95,000 clones in the sample, roughly half are singletons; the top ten hold 5.7%. The source material was NKG2D-high CD8+ T cells sorted from blood. The receptors derive from a human donor with alopecia areata. CDR3s include the opening cysteine and the closing phenylalanine or tryptophan.

J: TRBJ2-3; V: TRBV5-1; CDR3: CASSLPGDTQYF
J: TRBJ2-7; V: TRBV4-3; CDR3: CASSPGQGENEQYF
J: TRBJ2-7; V: TRBV7-2; CDR3: CASSLGSGEQYF
J: TRBJ2-4; V: TRBV7-9; CDR3: CASTIGGAKNIQYF
J: TRBJ2-7; V: TRBV29-1; CDR3: CSVTLVYEQYF
J: TRBJ2-3; V: TRBV7-2; CDR3: CASSSQGTQYF
J: TRBJ2-5; V: TRBV4-1; CDR3: CASSQEGPDETQYF
J: TRBJ2-5; V: TRBV28; CDR3: CATARLGGQETQYF
J: TRBJ2-5; V: TRBV28; CDR3: CASSMYQETQYF
J: TRBJ2-3; V: TRBV29-1; CDR3: CSVEYDKREQYTQYF
J: TRBJ2-2; V: TRBV29-1; CDR3: CSVGTNTGELFF
J: TRBJ2-2; V: TRBV5-1; CDR3: CASSLEEKGELFF
J: TRBJ2-7; V: TRBV28; CDR3: CASSSRTGSYEQYF
J: TRBJ2-7; V: TRBV29-1; CDR3: CSVEINYGTGFGGPYEQYF
J: TRBJ2-3; V: TRBV28; CDR3: CASTEGGTQYF
J: TRBJ2-1; V: TRBV7-2; CDR3: CASSLVGSGSYNEQFF
J: TRBJ2-5; V: TRBV7-8; CDR3: CASSLPRKGGTQYF
J: TRBJ2-7; V: TRBV14; CDR3: CASSQGSSEQYF
J: TRBJ2-5; V: TRBV19; CDR3: CASSDRVDLQETQYF
J: TRBJ2-7; V: TRBV7-9; CDR3: CASSLEGWYEQYF
J: TRBJ1-1; V: TRBV29-1; CDR3: CSGGWGRDEAFF
J: TRBJ2-7; V: TRBV11-2; CDR3: CASTPPGNYEQYF
J: TRBJ2-5; V: TRBV7-9; CDR3: CASSPSVSGGSQETQYF
J: TRBJ2-1; V: TRBV27; CDR3: CASRRAGGSYNEQFF
J: TRBJ1-1; V: TRBV2; CDR3: CASIQEIEAFF
J: TRBJ2-6; V: TRBV27; CDR3: CASSLYGELSGANVLTF
J: TRBJ2-7; V: TRBV27; CDR3: CASSLALGTDYEQYF
J: TRBJ2-6; V: TRBV30; CDR3: CAWDTGTLIGANVLTF
J: TRBJ1-5; V: TRBV4-1; CDR3: CASSQVRNQPQHF
J: TRBJ1-1; V: TRBV19; CDR3: CASSTIRGLNTEAFF
J: TRBJ2-1; V: TRBV5-4; CDR3: CASSSWRSSYNEQFF
J: TRBJ2-1; V: TRBV29-1; CDR3: CSARQGASHNEQFF
J: TRBJ1-5; V: TRBV29-1; CDR3: CSAVEGHNQPQHF
J: TRBJ1-2; V: TRBV7-9; CDR3: CASSHSQGGNYGYTF
J: TRBJ2-7; V: TRBV5-1; CDR3: CASSLGGGEQYF